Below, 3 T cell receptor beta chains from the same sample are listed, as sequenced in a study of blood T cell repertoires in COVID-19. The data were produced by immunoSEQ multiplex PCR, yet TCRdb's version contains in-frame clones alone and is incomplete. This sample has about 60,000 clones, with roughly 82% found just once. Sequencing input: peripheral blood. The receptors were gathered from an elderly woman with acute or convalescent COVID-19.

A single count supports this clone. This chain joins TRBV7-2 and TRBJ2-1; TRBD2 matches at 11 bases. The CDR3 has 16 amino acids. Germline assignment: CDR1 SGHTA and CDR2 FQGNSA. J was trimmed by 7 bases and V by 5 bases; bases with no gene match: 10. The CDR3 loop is CASSTPSTSGANEQFF. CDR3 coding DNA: TGTGCCAGCAGCACCCCGTCGACTAGCGGGGCTAATGAGCAGTTCTTC.

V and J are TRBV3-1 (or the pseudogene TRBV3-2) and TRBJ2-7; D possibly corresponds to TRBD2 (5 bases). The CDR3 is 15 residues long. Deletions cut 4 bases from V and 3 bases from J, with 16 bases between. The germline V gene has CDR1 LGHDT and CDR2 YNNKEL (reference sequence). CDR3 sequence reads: CASSPTTRMHYEQYF. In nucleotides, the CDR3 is TGTGCCAGCAGCCCGACTACGAGAATGCACTACGAGCAGTACTTC.

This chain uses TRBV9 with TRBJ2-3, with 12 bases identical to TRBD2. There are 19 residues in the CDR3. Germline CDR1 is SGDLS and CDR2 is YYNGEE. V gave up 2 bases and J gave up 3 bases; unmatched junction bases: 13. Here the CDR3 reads CASSVASGGAGGTTDTQYF. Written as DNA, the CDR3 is TGTGCCAGCAGCGTCGCTAGCGGGGGGGCTGGGGGCACAACAGATACGCAGTATTTT.